A selection of T cell receptor beta chains follows, all from one sample in a study of blood T cell repertoires in COVID-19. Measured with immunoSEQ multiplex PCR; TCRdb has only the in-frame clones, and not every one. The table shows roughly 280,000 clones, with 80% to 90% occurring only once. The source material was peripheral blood. The receptor source for this set is a man aged 25-45 years with active or convalescent COVID-19. Each CDR3 is given with its conserved first and last residue. Fields, in order: V gene, J gene, clone size, D gene, CDR3 protein, CDR3 DNA. D genes are given only for firm matches. Expanded clones get a size class; other rows say once, few or many, or leave the size out.

TRBV7-2	TRBJ1-4	few	-	CASSQAGAPNEKLFF	TGTGCCAGCAGTCAAGCGGGGGCACCTAATGAAAAACTGTTTTTT
TRBV9	TRBJ2-7	many	-	CASSGDTYEQYF	TGTGCCAGCAGCGGAGACACCTACGAGCAGTACTTC
TRBV12-5	TRBJ2-1	-	-	CASGLVECGRGIPSSYNEQFF	TGTGCTAGTGGTTTGGTAGAATGTGGCAGGGGTATCCCGAGCTCCTACAATGAGCAGTTCTTC
TRBV18	TRBJ1-1	once	TRBD1	CASSPWTGENTEAFF	TGTGCCAGCTCACCATGGACAGGGGAGAACACTGAAGCTTTCTTT
TRBV19	TRBJ1-1	-	TRBD1	CASSTSLGTENTEAFF	TGTGCCAGTAGTACAAGCTTGGGGACAGAGAACACTGAAGCTTTCTTT
TRBV6-6	TRBJ1-2	-	-	CASSPGGGGSYGYTF	TGTGCCAGCAGCCCCGGGGGAGGGGGGAGCTATGGCTACACCTTC
TRBV7-2	TRBJ1-3	-	-	CASSPKAGDGNTIYF	TGTGCCAGCAGCCCAAAGGCAGGGGATGGAAACACCATATATTTT
TRBV19	TRBJ1-1	-	-	CASSSQPGVNTEAFF	TGTGCCAGTAGTTCCCAACCGGGGGTGAACACTGAAGCTTTCTTT
TRBV7-9	TRBJ1-3	many	-	CASSLGSNKPGYIYF	TGTGCCAGCAGCTTAGGATCAAATAAGCCGGGATACATATATTTT
TRBV9	TRBJ1-4	-	-	CASSARTDAEKLFF	TGTGCCAGCAGCGCCCGGACAGACGCCGAAAAACTGTTTTTT
TRBV5-4	TRBJ2-7	-	-	CASSAANPYEQYF	TGTGCCAGCAGCGCGGCTAACCCCTACGAGCAGTACTTC
TRBV12-3/TRBV12-4	TRBJ1-2	-	-	CASTETNYGYTF	TGTGCCAGTACCGAGACTAACTATGGCTACACCTTC
TRBV7-9	TRBJ2-7	-	-	CASSRTVVPYEQYF	TGTGCCAGCAGCCGAACAGTTGTCCCCTACGAGCAGTACTTC
TRBV6-5	TRBJ1-2	once	TRBD1	CASRKSGQNYGYTF	TGTGCCAGCAGGAAGTCGGGACAGAACTATGGCTACACCTTC
TRBV9	TRBJ2-2	-	-	CASSVEAGLATGELFF	TGTGCCAGCAGCGTAGAGGCAGGGTTGGCCACCGGGGAGCTGTTTTTT
TRBV15	TRBJ2-5	-	-	CATSDASLAGETQYF	TGTGCCACCAGCGATGCTAGTTTGGCTGGGGAGACCCAGTACTTC
TRBV6-5	TRBJ1-1	once	-	CASSYGVRKNTEAFF	TGTGCCAGCAGTTACGGTGTCAGGAAGAACACTGAAGCTTTCTTT
TRBV6-5	TRBJ2-1	-	-	CASSNRGRGHEQFF	TGTGCCAGCAGCAACAGGGGGAGGGGGCATGAGCAGTTCTTC